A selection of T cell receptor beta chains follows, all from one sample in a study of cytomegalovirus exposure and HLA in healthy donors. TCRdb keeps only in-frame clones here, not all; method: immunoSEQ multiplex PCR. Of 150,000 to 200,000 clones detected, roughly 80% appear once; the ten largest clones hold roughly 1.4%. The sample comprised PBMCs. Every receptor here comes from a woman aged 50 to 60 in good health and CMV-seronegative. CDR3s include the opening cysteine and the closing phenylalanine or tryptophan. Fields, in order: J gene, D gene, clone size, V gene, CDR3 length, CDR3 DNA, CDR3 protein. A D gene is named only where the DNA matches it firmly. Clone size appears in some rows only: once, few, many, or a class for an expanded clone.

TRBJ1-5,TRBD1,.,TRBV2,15,TGTGCCAGCAGCCTACAGGGGAATAGCAATCAGCCCCAGCATTTT,CASSLQGNSNQPQHF
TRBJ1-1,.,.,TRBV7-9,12,TGTGCCAGCAGCTCAGACCCAGGGTCAGCTTTCTTT,CASSSDPGSAFF
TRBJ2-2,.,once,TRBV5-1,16,TGCGCCAGCAGCCCCTATGGGGGGGCCAACACCGGGGAGCTGTTTTTT,CASSPYGGANTGELFF
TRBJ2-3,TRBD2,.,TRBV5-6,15,TGTGCCAGCAGCCCGGGGAGGGGAACCTTGGATACGCAGTATTTT,CASSPGRGTLDTQYF
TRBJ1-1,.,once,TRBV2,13,TGTGCCAGCAGGGCGGTCATGAGCACTGAAGCTTTCTTT,CASRAVMSTEAFF
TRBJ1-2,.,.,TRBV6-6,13,TGTCCGAGAGGGGGAAGGGGGAACTATGGCTACACCTTC,CPRGGRGNYGYTF
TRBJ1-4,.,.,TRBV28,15,TGTGCCAGCAGTTTTCCCTCGGAGGGAAATGAAAAACTGTTTTTT,CASSFPSEGNEKLFF
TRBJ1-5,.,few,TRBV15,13,TGTGCCACCAGCAGAGGTAGCTATCAGCCCCAGCATTTT,CATSRGSYQPQHF
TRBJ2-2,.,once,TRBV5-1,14,TGCGCCAGCAGCTTTGCGGGATACACCGGGGAGCTGTTTTTT,CASSFAGYTGELFF
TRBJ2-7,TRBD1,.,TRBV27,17,TGTGCCAGCAGTTTATCGAGTTCGAGGGGGCGCGTATACGAGCAGTACTTC,CASSLSSSRGRVYEQYF
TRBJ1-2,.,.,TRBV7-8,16,TGTGCCAGCAGCTTGAAATGGCAGGGAATTCTAAGCGGCTACACCTTC,CASSLKWQGILSGYTF
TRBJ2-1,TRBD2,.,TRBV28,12,TGTGCCACCCGACTAGCGCTAAATGAGCAGTTCTTC,CATRLALNEQFF
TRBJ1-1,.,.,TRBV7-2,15,TGTGCCAGCAGCTTAAGCATGGGGGGGATCACTGAAGCTTTCTTT,CASSLSMGGITEAFF
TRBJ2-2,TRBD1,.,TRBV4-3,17,TGCGCCAGCTCCCGTCAAACCGGGACAGGCAACACCGGGGAGCTGTTTTTT,CASSRQTGTGNTGELFF
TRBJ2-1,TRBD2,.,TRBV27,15,TGTGCCAGCAGTGTTAGCGGGTTGGTAGCCAATGAGCAGTTCTTC,CASSVSGLVANEQFF
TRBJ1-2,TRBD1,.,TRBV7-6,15,TGTGCCAGCAGCCCCAGGGGACAGGGAGGCTATGGCTACACCTTC,CASSPRGQGGYGYTF
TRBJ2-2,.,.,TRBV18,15,TGTGCCAGCTCACCAGTAGTCGCGGTTCCCGGGGAGCTGTTTTTT,CASSPVVAVPGELFF
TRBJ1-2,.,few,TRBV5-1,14,TGCGCCAGCAGCCGCGGCGGGGGCTTAGGTGGCTACACCTTC,CASSRGGGLGGYTF
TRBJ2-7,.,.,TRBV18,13,TGTGCCAGCTCTAACAGGCCGACCTACGAGCAGTACTTC,CASSNRPTYEQYF
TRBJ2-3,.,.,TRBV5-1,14,TGCGCCAGCGAAACAGGAGATTCCACAGATACGCAGTATTTT,CASETGDSTDTQYF
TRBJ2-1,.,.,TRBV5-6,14,TGTGCCAGCAGCTTGGTAACAGGGAGAAATGAGCAGTTCTTC,CASSLVTGRNEQFF
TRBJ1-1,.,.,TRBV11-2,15,TGTGCCAGCAGCTCCTCTCAGAAGGGAGGCACTGAAGCTTTCTTT,CASSSSQKGGTEAFF
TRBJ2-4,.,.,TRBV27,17,TGTGCCAGCAGTTTAACGGTCAGGGCTCTGGCCAAAAACATTCAGTACTTC,CASSLTVRALAKNIQYF
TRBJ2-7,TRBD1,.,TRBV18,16,TGTGCCAGCTCCCCCCTACCGTGGGACAGGGTCAACGAGCAGTACTTC,CASSPLPWDRVNEQYF
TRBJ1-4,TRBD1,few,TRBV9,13,TGTGCCAGCAGCGTCTCTCCGGGACAGAGACTGTTTTTT,CASSVSPGQRLFF
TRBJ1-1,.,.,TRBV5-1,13,TGCGCCAGCAGCTTTGGCAGTAGCCTGCGGGTTTTCTTT,CASSFGSSLRVFF
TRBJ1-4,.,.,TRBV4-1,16,TGCGCCAGCAGCCAGAGCCGCGGCAGCCCTAATGAAAAACTGTTTTTT,CASSQSRGSPNEKLFF